This T cell receptor (beta chain) is from a study of T cell responses to AZD1222 COVID-19 vaccine. Turning to this clone: The antigen remains undetermined.

The germline V gene has CDR1 SGHRS and CDR2 YFSETQ. V lost 0 bases, J lost 3 bases, and 12 bases lay in between. The CDR3 is 15 amino acids. Some clones are missing from TCRdb's copy, which holds only in-frame ones; the method was immunoSEQ multiplex PCR. The data hold tens of thousands of clones, with about 90% observed a single time. Study results and caveats: Nearly half of spike-specific TCRs reportedly target unmutated variant regions.

Source: peripheral blood, taken on day 0 of AZD1222 vaccination. This receptor was identified in an adult in good health. This sequence joins TRBV5-1 and TRBJ1-2; no reliable D call. The CDR3 nucleotides are TGCGCCAGCAGCTTGGAGCCAGCTGAAGACTATGGCTACACCTTC. Protein: CASSLEPAEDYGYTF.